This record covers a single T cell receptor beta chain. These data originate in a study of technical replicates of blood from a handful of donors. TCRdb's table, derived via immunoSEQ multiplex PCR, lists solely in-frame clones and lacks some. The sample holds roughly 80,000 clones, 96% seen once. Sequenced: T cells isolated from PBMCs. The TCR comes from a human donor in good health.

CDR3 amino acids: CASGEQGGGTEAFF. The CDR3 DNA sequence: TGCGCCAGTGGAGAACAGGGAGGGGGCACTGAAGCTTTCTTT. The chain recombines TRBV5-1 with TRBJ1-1; the D gene is possibly TRBD1 (6 bases). The V gene lost 8 bases and the J gene lost 4 bases, with 18 bases spanning the gap. CDR3 length equals 14 residues. Germline V gene sequence: CDR1 SGHRS, CDR2 YFSETQ.